Listed below are T cell receptor beta chains from one sample, sequenced in a study of CD8 T cells in ankylosing spondylitis. TCRdb reprocessed the 5' RACE reads with MiXCR, giving one entry per CDR3 protein. Seen here are approximately 300,000 distinct CDR3 sequences, 6.5% to 10% observed once, and the top ten hold roughly 15%. The sample comprised blood, either unsorted or a sorted T cell fraction (not recorded which). Source of these receptors: a male donor with ankylosing spondylitis. Each CDR3 is given with its conserved first and last residue. D genes are given only for firm matches. Some rows have no size entry. The others give once, few or many, or a class for an expanded clone.

J: TRBJ2-1
V: TRBV9
size: .
D: TRBD2
DNA: TGTGCCAGCAGCGTAGGCTTCGGCGGGAGGCTAGAGCAGTTCTTC
CDR3: CASSVGFGGRLEQFF

J: TRBJ1-5
V: TRBV4-1
size: .
D: .
DNA: TGCGCCAGCAGCCAAAGGCGGAGGGATCAGCCCCAGCATTTT
CDR3: CASSQRRRDQPQHF

J: TRBJ2-1
V: TRBV20-1
size: many
D: .
DNA: TGCAGTGCTAGAACCGGGACGGTAACCATTAGCTCCTACAATGAGCAGTTCTTC
CDR3: CSARTGTVTISSYNEQFF

J: TRBJ1-4
V: TRBV12-3/TRBV12-4
size: .
D: .
DNA: TGTGCCAGCAGTTTAGCTGGATTTGAAAAACTGTTTTTT
CDR3: CASSLAGFEKLFF

J: TRBJ2-1
V: TRBV4-3
size: many
D: .
DNA: TGCGCCAGCAGCCAAGATCGCGGGGATAGCTCCTACAATGAGCAGTTCTTC
CDR3: CASSQDRGDSSYNEQFF

J: TRBJ2-2
V: TRBV7-7
size: .
D: TRBD2
DNA: TGTGCCAGCAGCTTAGGTAGCGGGAGCGACACCGGGGAGCTGTTTTTT
CDR3: CASSLGSGSDTGELFF

J: TRBJ2-3
V: TRBV27
size: .
D: TRBD2
DNA: TGTGCCAGCTACGGACTAGGGGCAGATACGCAGTATTTT
CDR3: CASYGLGADTQYF

J: TRBJ2-2
V: TRBV7-2
size: .
D: TRBD2
DNA: TGTGCCAGCAGCTTAGTTCCCGGGAGGGCCCCCGGGGAGCTGTTTTTT
CDR3: CASSLVPGRAPGELFF

J: TRBJ2-4
V: TRBV4-1
size: few
D: TRBD2
DNA: TGCGCCAGCAGCCAGGGACTAGCGGGAGGGCCTTTGGCCAAAAACATTCAGTACTTC
CDR3: CASSQGLAGGPLAKNIQYF

J: TRBJ2-7
V: TRBV7-2
size: .
D: TRBD2
DNA: TGTGCCAGCAGCTATACTAGCGGGAGGGCCTCACCCTACGAGCAGTACTTC
CDR3: CASSYTSGRASPYEQYF

J: TRBJ2-7
V: TRBV20-1
size: few
D: .
DNA: TGCAGTGCCACCTATAGGACCTACGAGCAGTACTTC
CDR3: CSATYRTYEQYF

J: TRBJ2-7
V: TRBV6-6
size: .
D: .
DNA: TGTGCCAGCAGTCCCGCCCAGGAGTACGAGCAGTACTTC
CDR3: CASSPAQEYEQYF

J: TRBJ1-5
V: TRBV4-1
size: .
D: .
DNA: TGCGCCAGCAGCTCCCGCCTTGGTAGCAATCAGCCCCAGCATTTT
CDR3: CASSSRLGSNQPQHF

J: TRBJ1-2
V: TRBV4-2
size: few
D: .
DNA: TGTGCCAGCAGCCAAGATGCGCTGGGCTACACCTTC
CDR3: CASSQDALGYTF

J: TRBJ2-3
V: TRBV9
size: many
D: .
DNA: TGTGCCAGCAGCGTAGAACCAGGGGTATATACGCAGTATTTT
CDR3: CASSVEPGVYTQYF

J: TRBJ2-5
V: TRBV28
size: .
D: .
DNA: TGTGCCAGCAGTGGACCGCAGCAAGAGACCCAGTACTTC
CDR3: CASSGPQQETQYF

J: TRBJ2-2
V: TRBV5-1
size: few
D: TRBD1
DNA: TGCGCCAGCAGCCCATACACTACAGGGGGCTCCGGGGAGCTGTTTTTT
CDR3: CASSPYTTGGSGELFF

J: TRBJ2-2
V: TRBV12-5
size: few
D: .
DNA: TGTGCTAGTGGTCGTCAGGGGAACACCGGGGAGCTGTTTTTT
CDR3: CASGRQGNTGELFF

J: TRBJ2-7
V: TRBV6-6
size: .
D: TRBD2
DNA: TGTGCCAGCAGCTGGGAGGGTCTTGAGGAGCAGTACTTC
CDR3: CASSWEGLEEQYF